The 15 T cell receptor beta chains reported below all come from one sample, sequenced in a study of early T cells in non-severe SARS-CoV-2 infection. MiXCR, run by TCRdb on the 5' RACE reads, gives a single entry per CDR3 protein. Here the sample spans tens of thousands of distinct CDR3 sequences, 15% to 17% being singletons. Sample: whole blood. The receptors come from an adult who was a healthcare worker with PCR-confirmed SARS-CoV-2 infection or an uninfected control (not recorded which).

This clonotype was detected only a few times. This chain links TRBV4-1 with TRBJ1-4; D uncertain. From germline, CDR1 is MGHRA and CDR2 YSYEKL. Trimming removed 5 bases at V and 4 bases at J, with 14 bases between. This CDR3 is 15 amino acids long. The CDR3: CASSGVASLNEKLFF. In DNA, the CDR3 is TGCGCCAGCAGCGGGGTCGCCAGCCTTAATGAAAAACTGTTTTTT.

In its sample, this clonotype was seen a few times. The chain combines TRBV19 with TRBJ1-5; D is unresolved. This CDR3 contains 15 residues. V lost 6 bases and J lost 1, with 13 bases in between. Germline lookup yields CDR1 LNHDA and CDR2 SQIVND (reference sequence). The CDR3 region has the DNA TGTGCCAGTAGAAATACCGGCTGGAGCAATCAGCCCCAGCATTTT. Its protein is CASRNTGWSNQPQHF.

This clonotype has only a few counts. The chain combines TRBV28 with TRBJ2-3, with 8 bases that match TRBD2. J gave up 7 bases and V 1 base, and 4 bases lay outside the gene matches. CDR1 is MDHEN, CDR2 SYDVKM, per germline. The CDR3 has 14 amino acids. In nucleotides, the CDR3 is TGTGCCAGCAGTTTATTCGGGGGGGCAAATACGCAGTATTTT. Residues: CASSLFGGANTQYF.

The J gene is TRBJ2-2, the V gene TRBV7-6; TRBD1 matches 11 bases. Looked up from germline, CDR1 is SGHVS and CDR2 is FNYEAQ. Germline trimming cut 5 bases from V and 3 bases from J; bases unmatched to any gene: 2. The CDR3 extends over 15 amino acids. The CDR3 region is CASSQDRGHTGELFF. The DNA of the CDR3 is TGTGCCAGCAGCCAGGACAGGGGGCACACCGGGGAGCTGTTTTTT. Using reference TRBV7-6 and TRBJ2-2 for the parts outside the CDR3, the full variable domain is GAGVSQSPRYKVTKRGQDVALRCDPISGHVSLYWYRQALGQGPEFLTYFNYEAQQDKSGLPNDRFSAERPEGSISTLTIQRTEQRDSAMYRCASSQDRGHTGELFFGEGSRLTVL.

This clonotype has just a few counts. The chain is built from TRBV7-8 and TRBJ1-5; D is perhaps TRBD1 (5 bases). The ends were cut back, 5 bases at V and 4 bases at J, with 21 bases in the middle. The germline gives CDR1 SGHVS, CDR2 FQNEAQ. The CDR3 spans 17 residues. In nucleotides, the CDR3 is TGTGCCAGCAGCCTAACGTCATTGGGCGGGGGAAATCAGCCCCAGCATTTT. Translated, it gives CASSLTSLGGGNQPQHF.

CDR3 sequence reads: CASSSDSLNYNEQFF. In nucleotides, the CDR3 is TGTGCCAGCAGCTCGGACTCCCTTAACTACAATGAGCAGTTCTTC. V gene TRBV7-3 combines with J gene TRBJ2-1, with D perhaps matching TRBD2 (5 bases). Deletions cut 4 bases from V and 3 bases from J, with 13 bases between. The germline V gene encodes CDR1 SGHTA and CDR2 FQGTGA. The CDR3 contains 15 residues.

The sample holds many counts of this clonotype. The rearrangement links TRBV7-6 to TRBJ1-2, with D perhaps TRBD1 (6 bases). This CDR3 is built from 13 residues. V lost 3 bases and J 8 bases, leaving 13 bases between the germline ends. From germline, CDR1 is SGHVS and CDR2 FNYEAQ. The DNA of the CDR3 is TGTGCCAGCAGCTTCACAGGGTATTCGGGCTACACCTTC. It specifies CASSFTGYSGYTF.

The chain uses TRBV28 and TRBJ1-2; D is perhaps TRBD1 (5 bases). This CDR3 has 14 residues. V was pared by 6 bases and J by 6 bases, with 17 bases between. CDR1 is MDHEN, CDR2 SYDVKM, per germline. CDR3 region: CASRPLRGEDGYTF. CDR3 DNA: TGTGCCAGCAGACCCCTTCGAGGGGAGGATGGCTACACCTTC.

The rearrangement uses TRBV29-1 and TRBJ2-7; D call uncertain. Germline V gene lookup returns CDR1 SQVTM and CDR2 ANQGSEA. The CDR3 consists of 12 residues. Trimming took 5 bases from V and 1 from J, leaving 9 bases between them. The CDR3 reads CSVSSESYEQYF. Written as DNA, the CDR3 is TGCAGCGTTTCATCCGAGTCCTACGAGCAGTACTTC.

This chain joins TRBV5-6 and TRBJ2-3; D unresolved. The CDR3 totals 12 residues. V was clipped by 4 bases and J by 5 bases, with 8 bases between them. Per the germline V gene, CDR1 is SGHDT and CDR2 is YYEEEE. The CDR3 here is CASSPPGDTQYF. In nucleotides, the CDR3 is TGTGCCAGCAGCCCGCCTGGAGATACGCAGTATTTT.

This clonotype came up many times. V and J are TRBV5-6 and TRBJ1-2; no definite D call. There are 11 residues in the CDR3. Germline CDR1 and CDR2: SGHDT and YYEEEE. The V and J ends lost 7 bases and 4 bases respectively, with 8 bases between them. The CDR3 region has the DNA TGTGCCAGCTCTTCGAGCTATGGCTACACCTTC. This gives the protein CASSSSYGYTF.

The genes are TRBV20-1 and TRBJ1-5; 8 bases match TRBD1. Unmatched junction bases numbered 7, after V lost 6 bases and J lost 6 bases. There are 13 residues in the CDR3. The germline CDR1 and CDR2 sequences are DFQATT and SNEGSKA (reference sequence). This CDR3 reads CSAHQGAGQPQHF. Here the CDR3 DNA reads TGCAGTGCGCATCAGGGGGCAGGTCAGCCCCAGCATTTT.

The CDR3 bases are TGCAGTGCTAGAGATACTAGGCAAGTCTACGAGCAGTACTTC. Its protein is CSARDTRQVYEQYF. The chain has TRBV20-1 and TRBJ2-7; maybe TRBD2 (5 bases). The germline V and J ends were trimmed by 0 bases and 3 bases, with 12 bases remaining between them. Germline lookup yields CDR1 DFQATT and CDR2 SNEGSKA (reference sequence). The CDR3 covers 14 residues.

This CDR3 reads CASSPPGLAASTDTQYF. The DNA for the CDR3 is TGTGCCAGCAGTCCCCCGGGGCTAGCGGCGAGCACAGATACGCAGTATTTT. The chain uses TRBV28 and TRBJ2-3; 7 bases match TRBD2. CDR3 size: 17 residues. Unmatched junction bases numbered 11, after V lost 5 bases and J lost 0 bases. Germline V gene lookup returns CDR1 MDHEN and CDR2 SYDVKM.

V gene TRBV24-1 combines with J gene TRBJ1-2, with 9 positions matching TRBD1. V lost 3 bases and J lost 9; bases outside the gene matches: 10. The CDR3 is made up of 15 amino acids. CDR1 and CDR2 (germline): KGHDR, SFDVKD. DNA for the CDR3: TGTGCCACCAGTGATCCCGGGACAGGGAGTGGCCGCTACACCTTC. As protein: CATSDPGTGSGRYTF.